These 16 T cell receptor beta chains came from one sample sequenced in a study of identical twins. TCRdb reprocessed the 5' RACE reads via MiXCR and lists one record per CDR3 protein. Of 500,000 or so distinct CDR3 sequences in the sample, 14% were seen once. This same sample was also part of a study on yellow fever vaccine responses in identical twins.

Sequenced material: CD4+ T cells sorted from blood. The receptor source for this set is a woman aged 18-29 years in good health.

This clonotype was found a few times. CDR3 protein: CASSVGGRETDEQYF. CDR3 bases: TGTGCCAGCAGCGTAGGGGGCAGGGAGACAGACGAGCAGTACTTC. The rearrangement uses TRBV9 and TRBJ2-7; D could derive from TRBD1 or TRBD2 (5 bases each). V was trimmed by 0 bases and J by 5 bases, leaving 15 bases between them. CDR3 size: 15 residues. The V gene's germline CDR1 is SGDLS and CDR2 YYNGEE.

This clonotype was detected only a few times. The rearrangement joins TRBV30 to TRBJ1-1, with no clear D. The germline CDR1 and CDR2 sequences are GTSNPN and SVGIG (reference sequence). The V gene lost 2 bases and the J gene lost 6 bases, with 16 bases spanning the gap. This CDR3 comprises 14 residues. The CDR3 spells CAWSRTSEPPEAFF. CDR3 nucleotides: TGTGCCTGGAGTCGGACCTCCGAGCCCCCTGAAGCTTTCTTT.

This clonotype showed up many times. V gene TRBV20-1 combines with J gene TRBJ2-1, with 9 bases fitting TRBD2. V lost 5 bases to trimming and J lost 3 bases; unmatched junction nucleotides: 5. The CDR3 runs to 14 residues. Germline V gene lookup returns CDR1 DFQATT and CDR2 SNEGSKA (reference sequence). Here the CDR3 DNA reads TGCAGTGCTTTGGGACTAGCAATCTACAATGAGCAGTTCTTC. This encodes CSALGLAIYNEQFF.

V usage is TRBV18 and J usage is TRBJ1-5; D uncertain. V dropped 6 bases and J dropped 7 bases, with 16 bases sitting between them. The germline gives CDR1 KGHSH, CDR2 LQKENI. The CDR3 length is 14 residues. The CDR3 is CASSPGTSGQPQHF. The CDR3 region has the DNA TGTGCCAGCTCTCCCGGCACGTCAGGCCAGCCCCAGCATTTT.

This clonotype was found a few times. V is TRBV6-1 and J is TRBJ2-2; no definite D call. The CDR3 totals 15 residues. V was clipped by 6 bases and J by 0 bases, with 11 bases between them. CDR1 is MNHNS and CDR2 is SASEGT in the germline V gene. Here the CDR3 reads CASSWASSNTGELFF. The CDR3 DNA is TGTGCCAGCAGCTGGGCCTCATCGAACACCGGGGAGCTGTTTTTT.

The chain couples TRBV7-9 to TRBJ1-4; no clear D. CDR1 and CDR2 from the germline V gene are SEHNR and FQNEAQ (reference sequence). The CDR3 consists of 14 residues. The V end was cut by 0 bases, the J end by 12 bases, with 14 bases between. The DNA of the CDR3 is TGTGCCAGCAGCTTAGCTAATAAGGGCCCGGAACTGTTTTTT. This translates into CASSLANKGPELFF.

This rearrangement joins TRBV19 to TRBJ1-1; no reliable D call. The CDR3 consists of 14 residues. Germline CDR1 reads LNHDA; CDR2 reads SQIVND (reference sequence). Between the trimmed V and J ends, which lost 0 bases and 2 bases, there was a span of 7 bases. CDR3 loop: CASSIEGLNTEAFF. The DNA of the CDR3 is TGTGCCAGTAGTATAGAAGGCCTTAACACTGAAGCTTTCTTT.

The V and J genes are TRBV11-1 and TRBJ2-1; D perhaps matches TRBD1 (5 bases). V was trimmed by 1 base and J by 4 bases, leaving 14 bases between them. The CDR3 length is 16 residues. Germline CDR1 reads SGHAT; CDR2 reads FQDESV (reference sequence). CDR3: CASSLEARGGYNEQFF. CDR3 in DNA: TGTGCCAGCAGCTTAGAGGCTAGGGGTGGTTACAATGAGCAGTTCTTC.

This clonotype was seen more than once but under ten times. CDR3 in amino acids: CASSHKKNEQFF. In DNA form, the CDR3 reads TGTGCCAGCAGCCACAAGAAGAATGAGCAGTTCTTC. J is TRBJ2-1 and V is TRBV3-1, with no clear D. V lost 3 bases and J 7 bases, leaving 7 bases between the germline ends. This CDR3 is 12 amino acids long. The germline CDR1 and CDR2 sequences are LGHDT and YNNKEL (reference sequence).

This clonotype showed up just a few times. This sequence joins TRBV20-1 and TRBJ2-2; unclear D gene. The CDR3 has 13 residues. Germline assignment: CDR1 DFQATT and CDR2 SNEGSKA (reference sequence). V shed 3 bases and J shed 7 bases, with 12 bases lying between them. The CDR3 DNA is TGCAGTGCTAGCGGGCAGGCCGACGGGGAGCTGTTTTTT. Translating gives CSASGQADGELFF.

The chain is built from TRBV6-5 and TRBJ2-6; D possibly uses TRBD1 or TRBD2 (7 bases each). V was pared by 4 bases and J by 0 bases, with 13 bases between. From germline, CDR1 is MNHEY and CDR2 SVGAGI. This CDR3 has 17 residues. This chain's CDR3 is CASSWGGQSSGANVLTF. In DNA form, the CDR3 reads TGTGCCAGCAGTTGGGGGGGACAGAGCTCTGGGGCCAACGTCCTGACTTTC.

The J gene is TRBJ2-7, the V gene TRBV5-6, with D possibly TRBD2 on 5 matching bases. Germline CDR1 reads SGHDT; CDR2 reads YYEEEE. The CDR3 runs to 12 residues. The germline V and J ends were trimmed by 0 bases and 8 bases, with 9 bases remaining between them. Here the CDR3 DNA reads TGTGCCAGCAGCTTGGGCGGGTACAAGCAGTACTTC. Protein: CASSLGGYKQYF. Supplemented by reference TRBV5-6 and TRBJ2-7, the full variable domain reads DAGVTQSPTHLIKTRGQQVTLRCSPKSGHDTVSWYQQALGQGPQFIFQYYEEEERQRGNFPDRFSGHQFPNYSSELNVNALLLGDSALYLCASSLGGYKQYFGPGTRLTVT.

The V and J genes are TRBV28 and TRBJ2-7, with 12 bases lining up with TRBD2. CDR3 length: 15 amino acids. Germline CDR1 MDHEN, CDR2 SYDVKM. After removal of 2 bases from V and 3 bases from J, the junction contained 2 bases not matched to a gene. The CDR3 DNA follows: TGTGCCAGCAGTTTAACGACTAGCGGGAGCTACGAGCAGTACTTC. This sequence encodes CASSLTTSGSYEQYF. Full variable domain (rest looked up from reference TRBV28 and TRBJ2-7): DVKVTQSSRYLVKRTGEKVFLECVQDMDHENMFWYRQDPGLGLRLIYFSYDVKMKEKGDIPEGYSVSREKKERFSLILESASTNQTSMYLCASSLTTSGSYEQYFGPGTRLTVT.

The V call is TRBV7-6, the J call TRBJ2-5; D is unclear. The V gene's germline CDR1 is SGHVS and CDR2 FNYEAQ. This CDR3 is 14 amino acids long. V was pared by 1 base and J by 4 bases, with 10 bases between. The CDR3 loop reads CASSLVAIGETQYF. CDR3 nucleotide sequence: TGTGCCAGCAGCTTAGTGGCTATCGGAGAGACCCAGTACTTC. The full variable domain, completed using reference TRBV7-6 and TRBJ2-5, is GAGVSQSPRYKVTKRGQDVALRCDPISGHVSLYWYRQALGQGPEFLTYFNYEAQQDKSGLPNDRFSAERPEGSISTLTIQRTEQRDSAMYRCASSLVAIGETQYFGPGTRLLVL.

The chain employs TRBV6-4 and TRBJ2-1; D remains unclear. Between the trimmed V and J ends, which lost 0 bases and 9 bases, there was a span of 6 bases. Looked up from germline, CDR1 is MRHNA and CDR2 is SNTAGT. The CDR3 length is 12 residues. Here the CDR3 reads CASSDSISEQFF. CDR3 DNA: TGTGCCAGCAGTGACTCGATCTCTGAGCAGTTCTTC.

This clonotype appeared many times. The chain joins TRBV28 to TRBJ2-7, with 11 bases matching TRBD1. Germline V lookup: CDR1 MDHEN, CDR2 SYDVKM. This CDR3 is 13 amino acids long. V lost 10 bases to trimming and J lost 1 base; unmatched junction nucleotides: 3. CDR3 residues: CAIRDRGSYEQYF. In DNA, the CDR3 is TGTGCCATCAGGGACAGGGGGTCCTACGAGCAGTACTTC.